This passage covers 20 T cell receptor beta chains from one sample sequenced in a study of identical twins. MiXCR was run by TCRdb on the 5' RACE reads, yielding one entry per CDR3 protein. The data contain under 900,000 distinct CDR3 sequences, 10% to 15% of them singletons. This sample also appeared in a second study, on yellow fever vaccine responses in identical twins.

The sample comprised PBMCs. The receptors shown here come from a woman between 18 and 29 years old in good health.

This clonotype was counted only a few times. In DNA form, the CDR3 reads TGTGCCAGCAACGCCGGGACAGATAATTCACCCCTCCACTTT. Protein product: CASNAGTDNSPLHF. The chain has TRBV6-1 and TRBJ1-6; 7 bases map to TRBD1. V dropped 7 bases and J dropped 5; count of bases not matched to a gene: 5. The germline gives CDR1 MNHNS, CDR2 SASEGT. The CDR3 runs 14 residues.

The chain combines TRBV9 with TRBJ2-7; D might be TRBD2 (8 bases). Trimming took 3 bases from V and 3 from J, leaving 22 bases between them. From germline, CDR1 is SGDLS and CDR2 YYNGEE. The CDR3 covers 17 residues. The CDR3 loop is CASSAAGGLAGFYEQYF. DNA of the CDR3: TGTGCCAGCAGCGCTGCAGGGGGGCTAGCGGGTTTCTACGAGCAGTACTTC.

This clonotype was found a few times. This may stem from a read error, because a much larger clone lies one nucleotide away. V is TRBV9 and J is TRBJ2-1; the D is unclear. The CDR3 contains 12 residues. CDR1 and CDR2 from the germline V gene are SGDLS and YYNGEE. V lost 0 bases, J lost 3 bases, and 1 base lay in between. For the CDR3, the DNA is TGTGCCAGCAGCGTAGACTACAATGAGCAGTTCTTC. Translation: CASSVDYNEQFF.

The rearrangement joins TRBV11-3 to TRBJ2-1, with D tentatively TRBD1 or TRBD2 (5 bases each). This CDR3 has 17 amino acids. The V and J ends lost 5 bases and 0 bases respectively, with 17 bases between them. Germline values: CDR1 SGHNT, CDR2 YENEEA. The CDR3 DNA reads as TGTGCCAGCAGCCCCCTGGGACGGGCGAGCTCCTACAATGAGCAGTTCTTC. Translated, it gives CASSPLGRASSYNEQFF.

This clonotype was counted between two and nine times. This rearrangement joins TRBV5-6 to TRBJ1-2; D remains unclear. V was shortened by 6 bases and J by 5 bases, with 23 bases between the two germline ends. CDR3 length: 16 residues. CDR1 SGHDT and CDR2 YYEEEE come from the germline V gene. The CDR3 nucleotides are TGTGCCAGCACCACTTCAGAGGCCCGGCAGATTTATGGCTACACCTTC. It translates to CASTTSEARQIYGYTF.

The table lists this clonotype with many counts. CDR3 bases: TGTGCCAGCAGCTTGGACAGGGGCATCTACAATGAGCAGTTCTTC. Its translation: CASSLDRGIYNEQFF. The chain has TRBV3-1 and TRBJ2-1; TRBD1 matches at 9 bases. Germline V CDR1 and CDR2: LGHDT, YNNKEL (reference sequence). J gave up 3 bases and V 5 bases, and 5 bases lay outside the gene matches. This CDR3 spans 15 amino acids.

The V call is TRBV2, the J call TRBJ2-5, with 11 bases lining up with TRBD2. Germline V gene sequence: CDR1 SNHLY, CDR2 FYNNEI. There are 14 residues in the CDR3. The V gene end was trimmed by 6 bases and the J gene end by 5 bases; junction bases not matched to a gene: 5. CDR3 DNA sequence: TGTGCCAGCAGGGAACTAGCGGGGGAGGAGACCCAGTACTTC. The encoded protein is CASRELAGEETQYF.

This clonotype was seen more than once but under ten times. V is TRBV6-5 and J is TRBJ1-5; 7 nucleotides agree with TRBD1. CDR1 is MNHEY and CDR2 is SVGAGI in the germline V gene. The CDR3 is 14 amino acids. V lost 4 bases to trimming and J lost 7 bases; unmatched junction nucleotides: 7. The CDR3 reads CASSSVQGNQPQHF. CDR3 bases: TGTGCCAGCAGTTCAGTACAGGGGAACCAGCCCCAGCATTTT.

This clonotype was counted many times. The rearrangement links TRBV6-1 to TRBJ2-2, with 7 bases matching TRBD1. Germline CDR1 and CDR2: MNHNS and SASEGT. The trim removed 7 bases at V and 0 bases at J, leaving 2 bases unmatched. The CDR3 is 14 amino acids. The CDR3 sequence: CASIGTANTGELFF. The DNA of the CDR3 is TGTGCCAGCATTGGGACAGCGAACACCGGGGAGCTGTTTTTT.

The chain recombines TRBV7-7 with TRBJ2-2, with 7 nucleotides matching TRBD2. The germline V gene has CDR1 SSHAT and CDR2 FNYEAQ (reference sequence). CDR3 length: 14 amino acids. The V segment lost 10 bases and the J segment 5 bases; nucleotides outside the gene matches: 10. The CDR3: CATSAGLTTGELFF. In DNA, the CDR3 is TGTGCCACCTCCGCGGGACTAACAACCGGGGAGCTGTTTTTT.

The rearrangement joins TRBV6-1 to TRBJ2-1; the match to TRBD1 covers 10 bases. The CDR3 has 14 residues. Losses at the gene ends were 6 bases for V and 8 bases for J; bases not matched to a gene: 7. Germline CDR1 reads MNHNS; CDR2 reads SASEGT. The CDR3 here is CASSRDRGRDEQFF. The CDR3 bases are TGTGCCAGCAGCCGGGACAGGGGAAGGGATGAGCAGTTCTTC.

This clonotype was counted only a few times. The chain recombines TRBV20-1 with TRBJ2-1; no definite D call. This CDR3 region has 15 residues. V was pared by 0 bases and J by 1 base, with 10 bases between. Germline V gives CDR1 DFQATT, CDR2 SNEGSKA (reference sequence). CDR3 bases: TGCAGTGCTAGAGATACAGCCTTTTCCTACAATGAGCAGTTCTTC. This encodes CSARDTAFSYNEQFF.

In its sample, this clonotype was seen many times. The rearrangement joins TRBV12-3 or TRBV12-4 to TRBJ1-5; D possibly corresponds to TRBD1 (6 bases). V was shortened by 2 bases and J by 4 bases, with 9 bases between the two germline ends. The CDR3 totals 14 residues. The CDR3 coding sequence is TGTGCCAGCAGTTTAAGGACAGTTAATCAGCCCCAGCATTTT. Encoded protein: CASSLRTVNQPQHF.

This chain's CDR3 is CASSRQWKNEKLFF. For the CDR3, the DNA is TGTGCCAGTAGTCGACAGTGGAAGAATGAAAAACTGTTTTTT. V gene TRBV19 combines with J gene TRBJ1-4; tentative D call: TRBD1 (5 bases). V lost 5 bases, J lost 5 bases, and 12 bases lay in between. Per the germline V gene, CDR1 is LNHDA and CDR2 is SQIVND (reference sequence). The CDR3 has 14 residues.

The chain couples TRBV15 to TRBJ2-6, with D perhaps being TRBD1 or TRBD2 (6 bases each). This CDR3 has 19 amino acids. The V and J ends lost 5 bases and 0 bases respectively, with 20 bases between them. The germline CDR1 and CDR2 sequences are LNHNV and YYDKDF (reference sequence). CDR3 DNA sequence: TGTGCCACCAGCCCAAAGATCCCGGGGGCCTCCTCTGGGGCCAACGTCCTGACTTTC. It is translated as CATSPKIPGASSGANVLTF.

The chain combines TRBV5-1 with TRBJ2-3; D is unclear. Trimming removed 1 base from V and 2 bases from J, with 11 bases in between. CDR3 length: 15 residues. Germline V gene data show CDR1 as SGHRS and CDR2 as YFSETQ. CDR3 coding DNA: TGCGCCAGCAGCTTGCCCGCGACCCTCACAGATACGCAGTATTTT. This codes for CASSLPATLTDTQYF.

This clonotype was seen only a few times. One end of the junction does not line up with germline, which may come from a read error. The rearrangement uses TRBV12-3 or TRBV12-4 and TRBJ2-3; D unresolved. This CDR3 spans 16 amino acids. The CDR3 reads CASSTTGSKRTDTQYF. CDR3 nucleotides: TGTGCCAGCAGCACCACCGGGTCGAAACGCACTGATACGCAGTATTTT.

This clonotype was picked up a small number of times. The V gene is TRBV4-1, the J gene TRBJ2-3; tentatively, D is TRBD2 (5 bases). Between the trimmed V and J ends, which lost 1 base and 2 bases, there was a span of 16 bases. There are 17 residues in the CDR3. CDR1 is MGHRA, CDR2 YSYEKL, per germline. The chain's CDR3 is CASSQVGDHFYTDTQYF. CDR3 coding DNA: TGCGCCAGCAGCCAAGTGGGAGACCATTTCTACACAGATACGCAGTATTTT.

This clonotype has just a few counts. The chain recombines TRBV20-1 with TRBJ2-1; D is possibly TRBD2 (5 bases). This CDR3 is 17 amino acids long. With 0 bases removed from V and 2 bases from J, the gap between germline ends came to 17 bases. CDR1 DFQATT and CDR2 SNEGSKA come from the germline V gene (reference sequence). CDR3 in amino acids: CSARDVPTGKTYNEQFF. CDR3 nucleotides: TGCAGTGCTAGAGATGTCCCAACGGGGAAAACCTACAATGAGCAGTTCTTC.

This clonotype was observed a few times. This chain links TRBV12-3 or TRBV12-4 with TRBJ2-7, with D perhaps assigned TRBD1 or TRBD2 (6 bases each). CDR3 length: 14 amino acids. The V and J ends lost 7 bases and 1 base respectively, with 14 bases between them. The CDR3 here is CASMPTGASYEQYF. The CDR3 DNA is TGTGCCAGCATGCCGACGGGGGCATCCTACGAGCAGTACTTC.